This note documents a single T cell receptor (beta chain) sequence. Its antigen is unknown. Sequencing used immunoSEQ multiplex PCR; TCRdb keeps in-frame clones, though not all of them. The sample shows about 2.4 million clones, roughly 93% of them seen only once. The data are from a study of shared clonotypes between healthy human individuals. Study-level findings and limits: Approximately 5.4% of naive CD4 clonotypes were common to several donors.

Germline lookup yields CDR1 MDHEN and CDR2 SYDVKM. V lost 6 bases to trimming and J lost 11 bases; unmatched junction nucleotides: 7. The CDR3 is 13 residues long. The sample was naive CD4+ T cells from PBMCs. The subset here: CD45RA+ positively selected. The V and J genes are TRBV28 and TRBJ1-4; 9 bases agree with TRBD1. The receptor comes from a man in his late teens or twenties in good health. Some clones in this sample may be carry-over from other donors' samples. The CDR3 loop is CASSRDRGDKLFF. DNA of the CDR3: TGTGCCAGCAGCCGTGACAGGGGGGACAAACTGTTTTTT.